The present T cell receptor beta chain was sequenced within a study of human T cells and chemical hapten exposure. In the study overall: Reading of the patch tests, which applied 0.01% DPC to the upper back, occurred at 6 days. Patients were mainly female, each with alopecia areata, totalis or universalis.

Trimming shortened V by 0 bases and J by 7 bases, and 13 bases separated the two germline ends. The CDR3 sequence is 14 residues long. The germline CDR1 and CDR2 sequences are SGHRS and YFSETQ. Time point noted: patch test 1, 2 weeks after DPC sensitization. Stated treatment: therapeutic diphenylcyclopropenone sensitization with weekly scalp DPC. TCRdb itself ran the RACE reads through MiXCR, one entry per CDR3 protein. The table includes around 71,000 distinct CDR3 sequences, more than 8% detected once. Details on this clonotype: Its antigen is still unknown.

Study-level points and caveats: Significantly more large CDR3 similarity clusters were formed by expanded TCRs than by controls.

The material was whole blood, obtained in connection with sensitization to the hapten diphenylcyclopropenone (DPC). The V gene is TRBV5-1, the J gene TRBJ1-2, with a weak D call TRBD1 (6 bases). This receptor was taken from a woman between 40 and 50 years old with alopecia areata. Some clones in this sample may be carry-over from other donors' samples. CDR3 protein: CASSLAQGTPGYTF. The CDR3 DNA reads as TGCGCCAGCAGCTTGGCACAGGGAACTCCTGGCTACACCTTC.